Following are 24 T cell receptor beta chains from one sample sequenced in a study of blood T cell repertoires in COVID-19 (TCRdb year 2020). Library preparation used the immunoSEQ multiplex PCR assay. As stored in TCRdb, this immuneACCESS dataset retains in-frame rearrangements with V and J assigned. A fraction of the clones does not appear; measured against another copy, unresolved V genes explain less than half of the discrepancy, and the remainder lacks a known reason. The sample table lists some 400,000 clones, 80% to 90% of them with a count of one. Roughly 1.1% of the sample is in the top ten clones. What was sequenced was PBMCs or T cells enriched from blood (not recorded which). The receptors derive from a man aged 25 to 40 who had recovered from COVID-19.

The rearrangement uses TRBV23-1 and TRBJ1-2; TRBD1 might be the D (6 bases). TRBV23-1 is labeled an ORF, and its function is uncertain. This CDR3 contains 15 residues. Trimming removed 3 bases from V and 5 bases from J, with 16 bases in between. CDR3 coding DNA: TGCGCCAGCAGTCATCCACAGGGTTCGAGGTATGGCTACACCTTC. Translation: CASSHPQGSRYGYTF.

The rearrangement links TRBV5-1 to TRBJ2-7, with D possibly TRBD2 on 5 matching bases. This CDR3 comprises 14 residues. The V end lost 0 bases, the J end lost 0 bases, and 7 bases lay between the germline ends. Per germline, CDR1 SGHRS and CDR2 YFSETQ. The CDR3 DNA sequence: TGCGCCAGCAGCTTGGAAGGGAGCTCCTACGAGCAGTACTTC. It is translated as CASSLEGSSYEQYF.

The CDR3 reads CASSLFSGYEQYF. The CDR3 bases are TGTGCCAGCAGCTTATTTTCGGGTTACGAGCAGTACTTC. V and J are TRBV7-3 and TRBJ2-7; D gene ambiguous. Between the trimmed V and J ends, which lost 2 bases and 4 bases, there was a span of 9 bases. From germline, CDR1 is SGHTA and CDR2 FQGTGA. The CDR3 has 13 residues.

The rearrangement links TRBV7-6 to TRBJ2-7, with 9 nucleotides matching TRBD2. The V and J ends lost 5 bases and 2 bases, in that order; junction bases with no gene match: 4. The CDR3 covers 14 residues. In germline, CDR1 is SGHVS, CDR2 FNYEAQ. The CDR3 bases are TGTGCCAGCAGCGAAAGCGGGGGGACCTACGAGCAGTACTTC. This sequence encodes CASSESGGTYEQYF.

CDR3 sequence (DNA): TGTGCCAGCAGTCGGGATGTAACTAATGAAAAACTGTTTTTT. Protein sequence: CASSRDVTNEKLFF. The V call is TRBV27, the J call TRBJ1-4; D not certain. With 5 bases removed from V and 1 base from J, the gap between germline ends came to 8 bases. In germline, CDR1 is MNHEY, CDR2 SMNVEV (reference sequence). CDR3 size: 14 residues.

This clone has just one count. V usage is TRBV5-4 and J usage is TRBJ1-2; D is perhaps TRBD1 (5 bases). The CDR3 totals 15 residues. Germline V gene lookup returns CDR1 SGHNT and CDR2 YYREEE (reference sequence). With 7 bases removed from V and 1 base from J, the gap between germline ends came to 17 bases. The CDR3 protein is CASVKAGHINYGYTF. CDR3 sequence (DNA): TGTGCCAGCGTGAAGGCAGGACACATTAACTATGGCTACACCTTC. Based on the CDR3 plus reference TRBV5-4 and TRBJ1-2, the full variable domain is ETGVTQSPTHLIKTRGQQVTLRCSSQSGHNTVSWYQQALGQGPQFIFQYYREEENGRGNFPPRFSGLQFPNYSSELNVNALELDDSALYLCASVKAGHINYGYTFGSGTRLTVV.

The chain carries TRBV6-5 and TRBJ2-2, with a tentative D call TRBD1 (5 bases). Germline CDR1 is MNHEY and CDR2 is SVGAGI. This CDR3 comprises 13 residues. Trimming removed 7 bases at V and 1 base at J, with 7 bases between. The CDR3 protein is CASITGNTGELFF. CDR3 nucleotides: TGTGCCAGCATAACAGGGAACACCGGGGAGCTGTTTTTT.

The V call is TRBV12-3 or TRBV12-4, the J call TRBJ2-5; D is possibly TRBD2 (5 bases). There are 12 residues in the CDR3. V lost 5 bases to trimming and J lost 5 bases, with 9 bases between them. The CDR3 DNA reads TGTGCCAGCAGTGGGCCGGGGGAGACCCAGTACTTC. Amino acid sequence: CASSGPGETQYF.

V usage is TRBV5-1 and J usage is TRBJ2-3, with D maybe TRBD1 (6 bases). Germline loops: CDR1 SGHRS, CDR2 YFSETQ. V gave up 0 bases and J gave up 6 bases, with 17 bases separating them. The CDR3 runs 16 residues. Here the CDR3 reads CASSLGGQTTIDTQYF. CDR3 sequence (DNA): TGCGCCAGCAGCTTGGGTGGACAGACTACAATCGATACGCAGTATTTT.

The chain has TRBV4-1 and TRBJ2-1, with 9 bases aligning to TRBD2. CDR3 length: 16 residues. Germline CDR1 reads MGHRA; CDR2 reads YSYEKL. The ends lost 0 bases at V and 2 bases at J; junction bases unmatched: 2. The CDR3 bases are TGCGCCAGCAGCCAAGAGGCGGGAGGGACCTACAATGAGCAGTTCTTC. As protein: CASSQEAGGTYNEQFF.

The chain links TRBV12-3 or TRBV12-4 to TRBJ2-2; TRBD2 is a possible D gene (5 bases). Trimming pared 6 bases from V and 5 bases from J, leaving 10 bases between. The CDR3 loop spans 13 amino acids. CDR3 sequence reads: CASSPDWTGELFF. The CDR3 coding sequence is TGTGCCAGCAGCCCGGACTGGACCGGGGAGCTGTTTTTT.

This chain links TRBV9 with TRBJ1-2, with D hard to call. The germline CDR1 and CDR2 sequences are SGDLS and YYNGEE. V was shortened by 0 bases and J by 4 bases, with 13 bases between the two germline ends. This CDR3 contains 15 residues. The CDR3 sequence is CASSVVQDPTYGYTF. The DNA for the CDR3 is TGTGCCAGCAGCGTAGTGCAGGATCCCACCTATGGCTACACCTTC.

In regard to this clone: The limits of the CDR3 on the DNA are not certain, so only TCRdb's listed CDR3 is given. CDR3 residues: CASSFLWEGRTDTQYF. The chain joins TRBV5-6 to TRBJ2-3; the table's D call, TRBD2, has no DNA check behind it. Germline-derived CDR1 and CDR2 are SGHDT and YYEEEE. The CDR3 adds up to 16 amino acids, both ends counted.

The rearrangement links TRBV11-2 to TRBJ2-7; the D gene is possibly TRBD1 (5 bases). The germline V and J ends were trimmed by 1 base and 1 base, with 11 bases remaining between them. The CDR3 is 15 amino acids. Germline V gene sequence: CDR1 SGHAT, CDR2 FQNNGV. The CDR3 bases are TGTGCCAGCAGCTTAGTGCAGGGTCTATCCTACGAGCAGTACTTC. As protein: CASSLVQGLSYEQYF.

The chain recombines TRBV19 with TRBJ1-4; TRBD1 agrees at 7 bases. Germline CDR1 LNHDA, CDR2 SQIVND (reference sequence). CDR3 length equals 13 residues. The trim removed 7 bases at V and 11 bases at J, leaving 10 bases unmatched. The CDR3 sequence is CASTQGQPGKLFF. CDR3 sequence (DNA): TGTGCCAGTACCCAGGGACAGCCTGGGAAACTGTTTTTT.

The chain links TRBV18 to TRBJ2-7; D gene unclear. Germline-derived CDR1 and CDR2 are KGHSH and LQKENI. The CDR3 totals 12 residues. Between the trimmed V and J ends, which lost 1 base and 4 bases, there was a span of 5 bases. CDR3 coding DNA: TGTGCCAGCTCACCACAAGAGTACGAGCAGTACTTC. This sequence encodes CASSPQEYEQYF. Full variable domain (remainder filled in from reference TRBV18 and TRBJ2-7): NAGVMQNPRHLVRRRGQEARLRCSPMKGHSHVYWYRQLPEEGLKFMVYLQKENIIDESGMPKERFSAEFPKEGPSILRIQQVVRGDSAAYFCASSPQEYEQYFGPGTRLTVT.

This clone was seen once. This chain uses TRBV7-9 with TRBJ2-7, with 8 bases identical to TRBD2. This CDR3 contains 14 residues. Trimming removed 1 base from V and 5 bases from J; junction bases left unmatched: 4. CDR1 and CDR2 from the germline V gene are SEHNR and FQNEAQ (reference sequence). The CDR3: CASSLGGLVDEQYF. The CDR3 DNA follows: TGTGCCAGCAGCTTAGGGGGACTAGTGGACGAGCAGTACTTC.

The rearrangement uses TRBV27 and TRBJ2-1; 14 bases fit TRBD2. Losses at the gene ends were 4 bases for V and 9 bases for J; bases not matched to a gene: 8. CDR3 size: 16 residues. CDR1 is MNHEY, CDR2 SMNVEV, per germline (reference sequence). DNA of the CDR3: TGTGCCAGCAGTTCACCCGGGACTAGCGGGAGAACTGAGCAGTTCTTC. It encodes CASSSPGTSGRTEQFF.

This sequence joins TRBV5-1 and TRBJ2-7, with 10 bases matching TRBD2. Trimming at V came to 4 bases and at J to 6 bases, leaving 10 bases not matched to a gene. Germline assignment: CDR1 SGHRS and CDR2 YFSETQ. This CDR3 region has 15 residues. The CDR3 nucleotides read TGCGCCAGCAGCCGACAAGCGGGAGGGCCGGGCGAGCAGTACTTC. This encodes CASSRQAGGPGEQYF.

V usage is TRBV6-5 and J usage is TRBJ2-3, with 11 bases matching TRBD2. The CDR3 length is 16 residues. Germline assignment: CDR1 MNHEY and CDR2 SVGAGI. J was trimmed by 1 base and V by 2 bases; bases with no gene match: 2. The CDR3 coding sequence is TGTGCCAGCAGTTACCATAGCGGGAGGGGCACAGATACGCAGTATTTT. Protein: CASSYHSGRGTDTQYF.

This clone was seen just once. V gene TRBV19 combines with J gene TRBJ1-1, with D unresolved. The germline CDR1 and CDR2 sequences are LNHDA and SQIVND (reference sequence). The CDR3 sequence is 15 residues long. V lost 3 bases, J lost 1 base, and 12 bases lay in between. The DNA for the CDR3 is TGTGCCAGTAGTATTCCTCCTAACCGGAACACTGAAGCTTTCTTT. Amino acids: CASSIPPNRNTEAFF.

This clone was counted a single time. This sequence joins TRBV5-1 and TRBJ2-1; 7 bases line up with TRBD1. In germline, CDR1 is SGHRS, CDR2 YFSETQ. V lost 0 bases to trimming and J lost 4 bases; unmatched junction nucleotides: 4. CDR3 length: 15 residues. The CDR3 region has the DNA TGCGCCAGCAGCTTGGTTCAGGGGGAGTACAATGAGCAGTTCTTC. This encodes CASSLVQGEYNEQFF.

The J gene is TRBJ1-4, the V gene TRBV28; TRBD1 aligns across 12 bases. Looked up from germline, CDR1 is MDHEN and CDR2 is SYDVKM. With V trimmed by 5 bases and J by 11 bases, 9 bases remained unmatched. The CDR3 extends over 15 amino acids. The DNA for the CDR3 is TGTGCCAGCAGTGCACCGGGACAGGGGGCGCGGAAACTGTTTTTT. Its translation: CASSAPGQGARKLFF.

Details on this clone: The conserved phenylalanine or tryptophan normally closing the CDR3 is absent here, so this likely arose from a read error. The DNA is omitted, as the CDR3 cannot be located on it reliably, and the CDR3 follows TCRdb's listing. V usage is TRBV3-1 (or the pseudogene TRBV3-2) and J usage is TRBJ1-1; the D call of TRBD1 is as the table states it, not checked on the DNA. Germline assignment: CDR1 LGHDT and CDR2 YNNKEL (reference sequence). From its first to its last residue, the CDR3 has 13 amino acids. Here the CDR3 reads CASSQLPGQPSFR.